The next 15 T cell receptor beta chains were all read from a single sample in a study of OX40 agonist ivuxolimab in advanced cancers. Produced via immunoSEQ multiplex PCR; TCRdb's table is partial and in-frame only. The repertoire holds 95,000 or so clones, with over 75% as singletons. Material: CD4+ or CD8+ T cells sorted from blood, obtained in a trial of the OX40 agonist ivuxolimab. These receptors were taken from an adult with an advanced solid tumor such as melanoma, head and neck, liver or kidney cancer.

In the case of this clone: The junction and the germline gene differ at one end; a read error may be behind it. CDR3 DNA sequence: TGTGCCAGCACCTTACCGGGACATCGGAATGAGCAGTTCTTC. This gives the protein CASTLPGHRNEQFF. The chain couples TRBV7-8 to TRBJ2-1; weak D call: TRBD1 (6 bases). CDR1 is SGHVS, CDR2 FQNEAQ, per germline. The CDR3 length is 14 residues.

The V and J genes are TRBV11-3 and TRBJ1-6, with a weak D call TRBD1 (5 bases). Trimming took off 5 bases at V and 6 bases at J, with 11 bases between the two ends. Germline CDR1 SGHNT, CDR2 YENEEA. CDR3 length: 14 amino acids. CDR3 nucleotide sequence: TGTGCCAGCAGCGGCGGGGCTATTAATTCACCCCTCCACTTT. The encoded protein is CASSGGAINSPLHF. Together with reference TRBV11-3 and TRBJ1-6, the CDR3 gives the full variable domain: EAGVVQSPRYKIIEKKQPVAFWCNPISGHNTLYWYLQNLGQGPELLIRYENEEAVDDSQLPKDRFSAERLKGVDSTLKIQPAELGDSAVYLCASSGGAINSPLHFGNGTRLTVT.

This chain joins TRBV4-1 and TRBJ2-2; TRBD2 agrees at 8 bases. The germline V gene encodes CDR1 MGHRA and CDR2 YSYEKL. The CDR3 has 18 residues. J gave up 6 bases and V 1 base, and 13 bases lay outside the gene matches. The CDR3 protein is CASSQGPLAGSASGELFF. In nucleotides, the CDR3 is TGCGCCAGCAGCCAAGGCCCCTTAGCGGGATCAGCGTCCGGGGAGCTGTTTTTT.

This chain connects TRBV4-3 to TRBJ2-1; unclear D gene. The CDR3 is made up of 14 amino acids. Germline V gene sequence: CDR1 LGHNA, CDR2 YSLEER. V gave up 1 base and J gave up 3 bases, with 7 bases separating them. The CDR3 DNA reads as TGCGCCAGCAGCCAAGTATTGGACTACAATGAGCAGTTCTTC. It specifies CASSQVLDYNEQFF.

Here the CDR3 reads CASSLGLTNTGELFF. The CDR3 DNA sequence: TGTGCCAGCAGCTTAGGACTGACGAACACCGGGGAGCTGTTTTTT. The J gene is TRBJ2-2, the V gene TRBV7-9; D is ambiguous. Germline V lookup: CDR1 SEHNR, CDR2 FQNEAQ (reference sequence). CDR3 length: 15 residues. Trimming left V 1 base short and J 0 bases short, with 6 bases between.

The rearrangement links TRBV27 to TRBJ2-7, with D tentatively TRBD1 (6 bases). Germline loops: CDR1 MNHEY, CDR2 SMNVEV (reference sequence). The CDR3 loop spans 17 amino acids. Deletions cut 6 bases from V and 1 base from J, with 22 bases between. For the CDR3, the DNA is TGTGCCAGCAGGAAGTCCCGGGACATGGGGAGATCCTACGAGCAGTACTTC. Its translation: CASRKSRDMGRSYEQYF.

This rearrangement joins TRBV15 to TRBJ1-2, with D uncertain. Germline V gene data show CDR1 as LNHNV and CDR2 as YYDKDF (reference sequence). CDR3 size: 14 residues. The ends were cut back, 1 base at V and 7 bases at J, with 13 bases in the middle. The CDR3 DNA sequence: TGTGCCACCAGCAGAGGTACCCTTCGGTCTGGCTACACCTTC. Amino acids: CATSRGTLRSGYTF.

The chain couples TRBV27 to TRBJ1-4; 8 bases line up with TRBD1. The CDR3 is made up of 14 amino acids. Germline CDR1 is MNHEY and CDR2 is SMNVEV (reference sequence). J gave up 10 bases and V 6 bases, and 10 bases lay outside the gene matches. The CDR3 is CASRARRGQGKLFF. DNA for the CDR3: TGTGCCAGCAGGGCCAGGCGAGGACAGGGAAAACTGTTTTTT.

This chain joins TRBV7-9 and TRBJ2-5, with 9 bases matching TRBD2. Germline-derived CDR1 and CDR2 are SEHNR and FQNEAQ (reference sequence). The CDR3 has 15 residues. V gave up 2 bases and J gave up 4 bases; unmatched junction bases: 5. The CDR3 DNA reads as TGTGCCAGCAGCTTAACGGCGGGAGGGGGAGAGACCCAGTACTTC. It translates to CASSLTAGGGETQYF.

CDR3: CASSTGNSYNEQFF. CDR3 in DNA: TGTGCCAGCAGTACAGGGAACTCCTACAATGAGCAGTTCTTC. The chain joins TRBV11-2 to TRBJ2-1; perhaps TRBD1 as D (6 bases). With 6 bases removed from V and 0 bases from J, the gap between germline ends came to 9 bases. Germline loops: CDR1 SGHAT, CDR2 FQNNGV. CDR3 length: 14 residues.

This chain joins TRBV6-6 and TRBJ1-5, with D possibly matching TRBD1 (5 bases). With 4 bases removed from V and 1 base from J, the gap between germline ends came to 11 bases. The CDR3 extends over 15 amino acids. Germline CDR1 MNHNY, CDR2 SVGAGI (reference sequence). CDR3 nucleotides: TGTGCCAGCAGTTTGGATGCAGGGAGCAATCAGCCCCAGCATTTT. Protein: CASSLDAGSNQPQHF.

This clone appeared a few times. CDR3 sequence: CASSLQGNTEAFF. CDR3 bases: TGTGCCAGCAGTTTGCAGGGGAACACTGAAGCTTTCTTT. The chain combines TRBV28 with TRBJ1-1, with a tentative D call TRBD1 (5 bases). The V end was cut by 3 bases, the J end by 1 base, with 6 bases between. The CDR3 extends over 13 amino acids. CDR1 and CDR2 (germline): MDHEN, SYDVKM.

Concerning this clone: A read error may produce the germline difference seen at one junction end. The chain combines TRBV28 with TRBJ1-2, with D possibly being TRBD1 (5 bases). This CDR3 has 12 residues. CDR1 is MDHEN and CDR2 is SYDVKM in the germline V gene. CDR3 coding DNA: TGTGCCGGCAGTTTACCGGGGGGAGGCTACACCTTC. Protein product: CAGSLPGGGYTF.

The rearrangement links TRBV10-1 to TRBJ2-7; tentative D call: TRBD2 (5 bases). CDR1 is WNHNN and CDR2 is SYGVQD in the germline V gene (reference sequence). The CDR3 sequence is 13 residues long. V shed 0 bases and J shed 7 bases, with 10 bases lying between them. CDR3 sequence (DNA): TGCGCCAGCAGTGAGTCAGGGTCGGGGGAGCAGTACTTC. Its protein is CASSESGSGEQYF.

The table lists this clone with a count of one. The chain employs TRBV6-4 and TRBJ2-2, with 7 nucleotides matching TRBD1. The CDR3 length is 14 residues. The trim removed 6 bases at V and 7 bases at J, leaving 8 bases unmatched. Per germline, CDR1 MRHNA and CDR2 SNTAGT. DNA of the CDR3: TGTGCCAGCAGGCCCTCAGGGGGTCACGGGGAGCTGTTTTTT. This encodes CASRPSGGHGELFF.